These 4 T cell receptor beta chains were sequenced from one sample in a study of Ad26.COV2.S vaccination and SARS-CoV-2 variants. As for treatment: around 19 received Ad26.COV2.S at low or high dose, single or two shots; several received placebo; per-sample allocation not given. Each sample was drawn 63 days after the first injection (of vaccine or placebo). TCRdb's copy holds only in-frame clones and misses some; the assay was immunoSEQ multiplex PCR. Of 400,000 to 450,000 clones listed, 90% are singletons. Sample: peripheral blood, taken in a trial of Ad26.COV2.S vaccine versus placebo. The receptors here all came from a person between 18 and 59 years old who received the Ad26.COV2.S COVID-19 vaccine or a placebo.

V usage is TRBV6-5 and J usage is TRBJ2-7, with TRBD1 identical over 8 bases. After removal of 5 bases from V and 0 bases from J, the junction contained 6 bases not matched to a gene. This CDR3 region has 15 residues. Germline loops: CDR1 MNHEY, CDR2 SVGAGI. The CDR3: CASSRRTGISYEQYF. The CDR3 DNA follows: TGTGCCAGCAGTCGCAGGACAGGGATCTCCTACGAGCAGTACTTC.

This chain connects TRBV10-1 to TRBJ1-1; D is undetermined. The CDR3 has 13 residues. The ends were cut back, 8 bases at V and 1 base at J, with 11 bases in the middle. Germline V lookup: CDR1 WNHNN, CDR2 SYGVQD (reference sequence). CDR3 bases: TGCGCCAGCTTCTCCCGGGGGAACACTGAAGCTTTCTTT. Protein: CASFSRGNTEAFF.

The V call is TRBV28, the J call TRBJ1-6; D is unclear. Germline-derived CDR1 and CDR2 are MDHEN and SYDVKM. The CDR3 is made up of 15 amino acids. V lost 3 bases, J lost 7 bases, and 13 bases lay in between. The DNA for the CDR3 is TGTGCCAGCAGTTTTGTATACGTCGGAAATTCACCCCTCCACTTT. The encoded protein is CASSFVYVGNSPLHF.

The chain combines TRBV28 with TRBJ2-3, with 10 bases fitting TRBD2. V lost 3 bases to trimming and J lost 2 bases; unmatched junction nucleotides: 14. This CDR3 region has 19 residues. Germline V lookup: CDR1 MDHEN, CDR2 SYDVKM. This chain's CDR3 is CASSFYGLADDENTDTQYF. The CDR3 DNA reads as TGTGCCAGCAGTTTTTACGGACTAGCGGACGACGAAAACACAGATACGCAGTATTTT.